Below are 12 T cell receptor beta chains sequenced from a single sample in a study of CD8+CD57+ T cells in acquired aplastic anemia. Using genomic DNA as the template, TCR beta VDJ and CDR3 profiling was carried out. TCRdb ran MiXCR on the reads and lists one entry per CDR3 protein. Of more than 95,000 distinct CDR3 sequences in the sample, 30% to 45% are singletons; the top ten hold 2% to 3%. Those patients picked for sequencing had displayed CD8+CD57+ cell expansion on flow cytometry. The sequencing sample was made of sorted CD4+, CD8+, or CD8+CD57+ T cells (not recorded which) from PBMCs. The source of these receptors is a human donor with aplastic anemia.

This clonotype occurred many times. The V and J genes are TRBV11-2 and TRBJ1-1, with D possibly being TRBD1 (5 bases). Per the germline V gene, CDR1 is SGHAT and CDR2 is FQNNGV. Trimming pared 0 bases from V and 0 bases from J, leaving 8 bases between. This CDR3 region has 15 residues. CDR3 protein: CASSLDPGMNTEAFF. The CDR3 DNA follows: TGTGCCAGCAGCTTAGATCCAGGGATGAACACTGAAGCTTTCTTT. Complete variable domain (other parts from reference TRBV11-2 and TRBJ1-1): EAGVAQSPRYKIIEKRQSVAFWCNPISGHATLYWYQQILGQGPKLLIQFQNNGVVDDSQLPKDRFSAERLKGVDSTLKIQPAKLEDSAVYLCASSLDPGMNTEAFFGQGTRLTVV.

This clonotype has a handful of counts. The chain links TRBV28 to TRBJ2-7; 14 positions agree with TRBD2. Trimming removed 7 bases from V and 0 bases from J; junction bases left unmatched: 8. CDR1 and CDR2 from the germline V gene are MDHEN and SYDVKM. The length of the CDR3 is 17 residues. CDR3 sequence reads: CASTLGLAGGPSYEQYF. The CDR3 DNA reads TGTGCCAGCACCCTAGGACTAGCGGGGGGTCCCTCCTACGAGCAGTACTTC. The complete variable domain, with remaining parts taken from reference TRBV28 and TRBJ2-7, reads DVKVTQSSRYLVKRTGEKVFLECVQDMDHENMFWYRQDPGLGLRLIYFSYDVKMKEKGDIPEGYSVSREKKERFSLILESASTNQTSMYLCASTLGLAGGPSYEQYFGPGTRLTVT.

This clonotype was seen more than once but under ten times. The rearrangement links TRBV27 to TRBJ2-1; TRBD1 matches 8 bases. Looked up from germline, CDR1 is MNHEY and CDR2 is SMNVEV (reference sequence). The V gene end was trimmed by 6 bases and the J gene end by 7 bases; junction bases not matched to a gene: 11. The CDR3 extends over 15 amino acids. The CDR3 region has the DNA TGTGCCAGCAGCATTACAGGGGGGCGGAATAATGAGCAGTTCTTC. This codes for CASSITGGRNNEQFF.

This CDR3 is CASSALYEQYF. The CDR3 bases are TGCGCCAGCAGTGCGTTATACGAGCAGTACTTC. The genes are TRBV10-2 and TRBJ2-7; no clear D. V lost 4 bases, J lost 4 bases, and 5 bases lay in between. This CDR3 has 11 amino acids. Germline V gives CDR1 WSHSY, CDR2 SAAADI.

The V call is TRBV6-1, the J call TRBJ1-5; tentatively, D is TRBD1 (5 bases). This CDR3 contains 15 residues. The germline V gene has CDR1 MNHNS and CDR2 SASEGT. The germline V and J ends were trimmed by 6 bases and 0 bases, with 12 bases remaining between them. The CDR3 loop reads CASRNGGSSNQPQHF. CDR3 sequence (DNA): TGTGCCAGCAGAAACGGGGGAAGTAGCAATCAGCCCCAGCATTTT.

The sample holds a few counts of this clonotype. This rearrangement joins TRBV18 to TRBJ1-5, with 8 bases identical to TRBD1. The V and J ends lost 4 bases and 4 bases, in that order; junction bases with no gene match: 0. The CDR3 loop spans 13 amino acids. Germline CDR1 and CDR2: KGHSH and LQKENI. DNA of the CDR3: TGTGCCAGCTCACGGACAGGGAATCAGCCCCAGCATTTT. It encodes CASSRTGNQPQHF.

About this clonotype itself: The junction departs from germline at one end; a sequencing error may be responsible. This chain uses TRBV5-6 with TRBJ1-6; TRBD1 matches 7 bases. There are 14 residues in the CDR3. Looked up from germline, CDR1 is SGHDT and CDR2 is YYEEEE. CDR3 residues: CASSQGQISSPLRF. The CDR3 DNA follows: TGTGCCAGCAGCCAGGGACAGATAAGTTCACCCCTCCGCTTT.

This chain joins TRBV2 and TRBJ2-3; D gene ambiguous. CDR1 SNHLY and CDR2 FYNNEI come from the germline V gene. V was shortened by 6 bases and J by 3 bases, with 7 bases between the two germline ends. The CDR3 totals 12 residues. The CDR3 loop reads CASRDQTDTQYF. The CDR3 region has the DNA TGTGCCAGCAGGGACCAGACAGATACGCAGTATTTT.

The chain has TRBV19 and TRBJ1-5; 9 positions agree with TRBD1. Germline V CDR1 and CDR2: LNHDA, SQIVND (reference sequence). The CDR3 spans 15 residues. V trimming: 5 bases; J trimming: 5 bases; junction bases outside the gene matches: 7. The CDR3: CASSFLTGGDQPQHF. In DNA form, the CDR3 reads TGTGCCAGTAGTTTCTTGACAGGGGGGGATCAGCCCCAGCATTTT.

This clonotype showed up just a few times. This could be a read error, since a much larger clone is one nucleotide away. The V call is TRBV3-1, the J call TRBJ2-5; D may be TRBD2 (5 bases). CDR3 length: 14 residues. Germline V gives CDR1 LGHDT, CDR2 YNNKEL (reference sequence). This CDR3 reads CANSQSGLQETQYF. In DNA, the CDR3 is TGTGCCAACAGCCAAAGCGGCTTACAAGAGACCCAGTACTTC.

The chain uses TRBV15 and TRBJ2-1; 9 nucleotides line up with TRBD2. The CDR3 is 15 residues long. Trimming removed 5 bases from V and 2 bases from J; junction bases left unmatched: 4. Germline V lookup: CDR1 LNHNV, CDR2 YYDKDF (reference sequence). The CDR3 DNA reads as TGTGCCACCAGCCTTGCGGGGGGGACCTACAATGAGCAGTTCTTC. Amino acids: CATSLAGGTYNEQFF. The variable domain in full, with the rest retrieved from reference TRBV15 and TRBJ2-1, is DAMVIQNPRYQVTQFGKPVTLSCSQTLNHNVMYWYQQKSSQAPKLLFHYYDKDFNNEADTPDNFQSRRPNTSFCFLDIRSPGLGDTAMYLCATSLAGGTYNEQFFGPGTRLTVL.

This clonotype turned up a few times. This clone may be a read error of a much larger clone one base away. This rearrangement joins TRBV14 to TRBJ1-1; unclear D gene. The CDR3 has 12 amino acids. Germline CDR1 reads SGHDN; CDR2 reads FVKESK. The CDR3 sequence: CAGSPLSERAFF. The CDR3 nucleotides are TGTGCCGGCAGCCCCCTATCCGAAAGGGCTTTCTTT.